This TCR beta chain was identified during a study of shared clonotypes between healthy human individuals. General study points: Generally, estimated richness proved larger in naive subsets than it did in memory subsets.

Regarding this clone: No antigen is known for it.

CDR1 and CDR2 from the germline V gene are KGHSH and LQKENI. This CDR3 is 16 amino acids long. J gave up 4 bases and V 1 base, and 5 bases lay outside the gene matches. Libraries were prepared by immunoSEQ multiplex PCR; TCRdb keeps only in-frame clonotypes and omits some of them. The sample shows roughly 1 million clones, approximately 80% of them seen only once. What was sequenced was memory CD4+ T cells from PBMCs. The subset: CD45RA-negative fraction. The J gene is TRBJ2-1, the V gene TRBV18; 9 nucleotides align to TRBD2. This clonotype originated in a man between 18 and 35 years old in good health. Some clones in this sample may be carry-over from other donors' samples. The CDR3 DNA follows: TGTGCCAGCTCACCACTTAGCGGGAGTAGTTACAATGAGCAGTTCTTC. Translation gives CASSPLSGSSYNEQFF. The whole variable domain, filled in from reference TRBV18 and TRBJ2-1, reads NAGVMQNPRHLVRRRGQEARLRCSPMKGHSHVYWYRQLPEEGLKFMVYLQKENIIDESGMPKERFSAEFPKEGPSILRIQQVVRGDSAAYFCASSPLSGSSYNEQFFGPGTRLTVL.